Following are 8 T cell receptor beta chains from one sample sequenced in a study of blood T cell repertoires in COVID-19. The assay was immunoSEQ multiplex PCR, and TCRdb's table has in-frame clones only and misses some. The repertoire holds more than 300,000 clones, more than 75% seen once, with 1.2% in the top ten. The sample consisted of PBMCs or T cells enriched from blood (not recorded which). The receptors shown here come from a woman under 30 who had recovered from COVID-19.

The chain carries TRBV15 and TRBJ1-1; D is uncertain. The CDR3 runs to 10 residues. CDR1 and CDR2 from the germline V gene are LNHNV and YYDKDF (reference sequence). The V end was cut by 11 bases, the J end by 7 bases, with 11 bases between. For the CDR3, the DNA is TGTGCCGCGGGCTCGGGTGAAGCTTTCTTT. This encodes CAAGSGEAFF.

This sequence joins TRBV4-3 and TRBJ2-3; TRBD1 matches 8 bases. CDR3 size: 14 residues. The germline CDR1 and CDR2 sequences are LGHNA and YSLEER. J was trimmed by 4 bases and V by 3 bases; bases with no gene match: 3. CDR3 in amino acids: CASSHLDRADTQYF. Written as DNA, the CDR3 is TGCGCCAGCAGCCACTTGGACAGGGCAGATACGCAGTATTTT.

V and J are TRBV11-2 and TRBJ1-3; TRBD1 agrees at 8 bases. J was trimmed by 4 bases and V by 4 bases; bases with no gene match: 9. The CDR3 consists of 16 residues. Germline CDR1 and CDR2: SGHAT and FQNNGV. CDR3 DNA: TGTGCCAGCAGCTCACTTGGACAGGGAACAGGAAACACCATATATTTT. Protein: CASSSLGQGTGNTIYF.

This clone was recorded only once. The rearrangement joins TRBV5-6 to TRBJ2-7, with D unresolved. Germline CDR1 and CDR2: SGHDT and YYEEEE. V lost 4 bases to trimming and J lost 1 base, with 9 bases between them. CDR3 size: 13 residues. The DNA for the CDR3 is TGTGCCAGCAGCCTGTTCGGGTCCTACGAGCAGTACTTC. The encoded protein is CASSLFGSYEQYF.

This clone occurred once. The J gene is TRBJ2-7, the V gene TRBV7-9; 8 positions match TRBD1. This CDR3 region has 16 residues. J was trimmed by 2 bases and V by 5 bases; bases with no gene match: 11. Germline V lookup: CDR1 SEHNR, CDR2 FQNEAQ (reference sequence). CDR3 DNA sequence: TGTGCCAGCAGCGTTACCTGGCAGGGGGCACCCTACGAGCAGTACTTC. Translated: CASSVTWQGAPYEQYF.

The rearrangement links TRBV7-2 to TRBJ2-1, with 16 bases fitting TRBD2. The germline V gene has CDR1 SGHTA and CDR2 FQGNSA. CDR3 length: 17 residues. V gave up 2 bases and J gave up 5 bases; unmatched junction bases: 3. The CDR3 protein is CASSLLGLAGGNNEQFF. The CDR3 DNA is TGTGCCAGCAGCTTATTGGGACTAGCGGGGGGGAACAATGAGCAGTTCTTC.

V gene TRBV30 combines with J gene TRBJ1-2, with a possible D match to TRBD1 (6 bases). Deletions cut 3 bases from V and 2 bases from J, with 13 bases between. The CDR3 contains 14 residues. Germline V gives CDR1 GTSNPN, CDR2 SVGIG (reference sequence). In DNA, the CDR3 is TGTGCCTGGAGGCCCAGGGGTCTAAACTATGGCTACACCTTC. Amino acid sequence: CAWRPRGLNYGYTF.

This rearrangement joins TRBV11-2 to TRBJ1-2; D perhaps matches TRBD1 (5 bases). V lost 3 bases and J lost 3, with 8 bases in between. CDR1 SGHAT and CDR2 FQNNGV come from the germline V gene. CDR3 length: 13 residues. CDR3 protein: CASSFSRDYGYTF. CDR3 in DNA: TGTGCCAGCAGCTTTTCCAGGGACTATGGCTACACCTTC.